One and the same sample provided the 32 T cell receptor beta chains below, sequenced in a study of cytomegalovirus exposure and HLA in healthy donors. The PCR had 60 Vbeta and 13 Jbeta primers. Sequencing was performed with immunoSEQ multiplex PCR; in TCRdb, only in-frame clones are kept and a portion is missing. The repertoire holds around 160,000 clones, with just over 75% as singletons. The sequenced sample consisted of PBMCs. The receptors stem from a woman between 40 and 55 years old in good health and CMV-seronegative.

This chain joins TRBV11-3 and TRBJ2-7, with 14 bases that match TRBD2. Germline CDR1 is SGHNT and CDR2 is YENEEA. Trimming removed 3 bases from V and 0 bases from J; junction bases left unmatched: 13. The CDR3 has 20 amino acids. The DNA for the CDR3 is TGTGCCAGCAGCTTCACATTCGGACTAGCGGGAGGTCCGAGCTCCTACGAGCAGTACTTC. It yields the protein CASSFTFGLAGGPSSYEQYF. Supplemented by reference TRBV11-3 and TRBJ2-7, the full variable domain reads EAGVVQSPRYKIIEKKQPVAFWCNPISGHNTLYWYLQNLGQGPELLIRYENEEAVDDSQLPKDRFSAERLKGVDSTLKIQPAELGDSAVYLCASSFTFGLAGGPSSYEQYFGPGTRLTVT.

The chain recombines TRBV5-1 with TRBJ2-3; 11 bases are shared with TRBD1. The germline V gene encodes CDR1 SGHRS and CDR2 YFSETQ. The CDR3 is 16 residues long. V was clipped by 3 bases and J by 6 bases; unmatched bases: 9. CDR3 DNA sequence: TGCGCCAGCAGCTGGAGTGGACAGGGGGCAGGTGATACGCAGTATTTT. It is translated as CASSWSGQGAGDTQYF.

The gene calls are TRBV15 and TRBJ2-3, with 7 bases fitting TRBD1. The CDR3 has 13 residues. With V trimmed by 5 bases and J by 5 bases, 4 bases remained unmatched. Germline CDR1 reads LNHNV; CDR2 reads YYDKDF (reference sequence). CDR3 loop: CATSGYRGDTQYF. In DNA form, the CDR3 reads TGTGCCACCAGCGGCTACAGGGGAGATACGCAGTATTTT.

This clone has just a few counts. The CDR3 nucleotides are TGTGCCAGCAGGATTTGCGAGCGGGAACCTAATGAGCAGTTCTTC. Translating it yields CASRICEREPNEQFF. This chain uses TRBV6-4 with TRBJ2-1, with 7 bases identical to TRBD2. This CDR3 is 15 amino acids long. Germline V CDR1 and CDR2: MRHNA, SNTAGT. After removal of 6 bases from V and 7 bases from J, the junction contained 12 bases not matched to a gene.

The genes are TRBV10-3 and TRBJ1-5; no clear D. Deletions cut 2 bases from V and 0 bases from J, with 8 bases between. CDR3 length: 15 residues. In germline, CDR1 is ENHRY, CDR2 SYGVKD. The CDR3 DNA sequence: TGTGCCATCAGTGAGGAGGGTAATAGCAATCAGCCCCAGCATTTT. Translation: CAISEEGNSNQPQHF.

In this sample, this clone turned up a few times. V and J are TRBV29-1 and TRBJ1-2, with D perhaps TRBD1 (5 bases). The CDR3 contains 13 residues. From germline, CDR1 is SQVTM and CDR2 ANQGSEA. Deletions cut 6 bases from V and 1 base from J, with 12 bases between. The CDR3 DNA reads TGCAGCGTGAGACAGACGCTTAACTATGGCTACACCTTC. Residues: CSVRQTLNYGYTF.

This clone was counted only a few times. The rearrangement uses TRBV28 and TRBJ1-2, with a possible D match to TRBD1 (6 bases). This CDR3 is 14 amino acids long. Germline V gives CDR1 MDHEN, CDR2 SYDVKM. Trimming left V 5 bases short and J 8 bases short, with 18 bases between. The CDR3 is CASSRLLTGEGYTF. The DNA for the CDR3 is TGTGCCAGCAGTCGATTACTGACAGGAGAAGGCTACACCTTC.

The chain carries TRBV13 and TRBJ2-4; D is undetermined. Trimming removed 1 base from V and 5 bases from J, with 6 bases in between. The CDR3 loop spans 13 amino acids. Germline values: CDR1 PRHDT, CDR2 FYEKMQ (reference sequence). This CDR3 is CASSLDRENIQYF. The CDR3 nucleotides are TGTGCCAGCAGCTTAGACCGGGAAAACATTCAGTACTTC.

The rearrangement uses TRBV5-1 and TRBJ1-4; D may be TRBD1 (6 bases). The CDR3 totals 15 residues. Trimming took off 4 bases at V and 8 bases at J, with 18 bases between the two ends. The germline CDR1 and CDR2 sequences are SGHRS and YFSETQ. This chain's CDR3 is CASSPGSGESEKLFF. CDR3 in DNA: TGCGCCAGCAGCCCTGGGTCAGGGGAGAGCGAAAAACTGTTTTTT.

This chain links TRBV19 with TRBJ2-5; 15 bases are a match to TRBD2. Looked up from germline, CDR1 is LNHDA and CDR2 is SQIVND (reference sequence). The CDR3 is 20 amino acids. V lost 3 bases, J lost 0 bases, and 11 bases stayed unmatched. This chain's CDR3 is CASSIQSLGLAGGNQETQYF. The CDR3 region has the DNA TGTGCCAGTAGTATCCAATCCCTTGGACTAGCGGGAGGGAACCAAGAGACCCAGTACTTC.

In this sample, this clone turned up a few times. V gene TRBV10-3 combines with J gene TRBJ2-3; TRBD2 matches 8 bases. With V trimmed by 2 bases and J by 1 base, 2 bases remained unmatched. Germline CDR1 reads ENHRY; CDR2 reads SYGVKD. This CDR3 is built from 15 residues. The CDR3 DNA is TGTGCCATCAGTGAGGAGACTAGCGGCACAGATACGCAGTATTTT. Its translation: CAISEETSGTDTQYF.

The CDR3 DNA follows: TGCGCCAGCAGCCAAGAGGGGGGGCGGGTCGACGGGGAGCTGTTTTTT. Its translation is CASSQEGGRVDGELFF. V gene TRBV4-1 combines with J gene TRBJ2-2, with D possibly matching TRBD2 (7 bases). The CDR3 loop spans 16 amino acids. V lost 0 bases, J lost 7 bases, and 15 bases lay in between. Germline CDR1 MGHRA, CDR2 YSYEKL.

This chain uses TRBV6-1 with TRBJ1-2; weak D call: TRBD1 (5 bases). The CDR3 consists of 15 residues. V was shortened by 2 bases and J by 4 bases, with 14 bases between the two germline ends. CDR1 is MNHNS and CDR2 is SASEGT in the germline V gene. This CDR3 reads CASSENSGGGYGYTF. CDR3 nucleotides: TGTGCCAGCAGTGAAAATTCGGGGGGAGGCTATGGCTACACCTTC.

The chain carries TRBV7-9 and TRBJ1-1, with D hard to call. Trimming shortened V by 2 bases and J by 1 base, and 8 bases separated the two germline ends. In germline, CDR1 is SEHNR, CDR2 FQNEAQ (reference sequence). The CDR3 runs 14 residues. The CDR3 bases are TGTGCCAGCAGCTTATACGGTAGGAACACTGAAGCTTTCTTT. Amino acids: CASSLYGRNTEAFF.

The chain is built from TRBV28 and TRBJ2-1; D might be TRBD1 (6 bases). The CDR3 covers 14 residues. From germline, CDR1 is MDHEN and CDR2 SYDVKM. V was cut by 5 bases and J by 6 bases, with 14 bases left in between. CDR3 nucleotide sequence: TGTGCCAGCAGTGGGGACAAAAATTTCAATGAGCAGTTCTTC. Translation gives CASSGDKNFNEQFF.

This chain links TRBV5-1 with TRBJ1-1; perhaps TRBD1 as D (6 bases). The V and J ends lost 4 bases and 4 bases respectively, with 17 bases between them. Germline V gives CDR1 SGHRS, CDR2 YFSETQ. CDR3 length: 15 residues. CDR3 in DNA: TGCGCCAGCAGCCGTACGCAGGGGTGGGGCACTGAAGCTTTCTTT. It is translated as CASSRTQGWGTEAFF. The variable domain in full, completed from reference TRBV5-1 and TRBJ1-1, reads KAGVTQTPRYLIKTRGQQVTLSCSPISGHRSVSWYQQTPGQGLQFLFEYFSETQRNKGNFPGRFSGRQFSNSRSEMNVSTLELGDSALYLCASSRTQGWGTEAFFGQGTRLTVV.

In this sample, this clone turned up a few times. This sequence joins TRBV30 and TRBJ1-4; tentatively, D is TRBD1 (6 bases). V was trimmed by 0 bases and J by 7 bases, leaving 9 bases between them. CDR1 and CDR2 from the germline V gene are GTSNPN and SVGIG (reference sequence). This CDR3 comprises 13 residues. The CDR3 coding sequence is TGTGCCTGGAGTGTGCAGGGGAGTGAAAAACTGTTTTTT. Translating it yields CAWSVQGSEKLFF. The whole variable domain, remainder taken from reference TRBV30 and TRBJ1-4, is SQTIHQWPATLVQPVGSPLSLECTVEGTSNPNLYWYRQAAGRGLQLLFYSVGIGQISSEVPQNLSASRPQDRQFILSSKKLLLSDSGFYLCAWSVQGSEKLFFGSGTQLSVL.

As to this clone: The junction departs from the called germline gene at one end, perhaps through a read error. The genes are TRBV7-9 and TRBJ1-4, with D possibly being TRBD1 (5 bases). The V gene's germline CDR1 is SEHNR and CDR2 FQNEAQ (reference sequence). The CDR3 contains 14 residues. CDR3: CASRERERGEKLFF. The CDR3 nucleotides read TGTGCAAGCAGGGAAAGGGAAAGGGGTGAAAAACTGTTTTTT.

This CDR3 reads CASSLGGTWYFNEKLFF. In DNA form, the CDR3 reads TGTGCCAGCAGCTTGGGGGGCACTTGGTACTTTAATGAAAAACTGTTTTTT. The V call is TRBV5-6, the J call TRBJ1-4; the D gene is possibly TRBD1 (5 bases). The CDR3 loop spans 17 amino acids. V dropped 0 bases and J dropped 4 bases, with 16 bases sitting between them. The germline CDR1 and CDR2 sequences are SGHDT and YYEEEE. Based on the CDR3 plus reference TRBV5-6 and TRBJ1-4, the full variable domain is DAGVTQSPTHLIKTRGQQVTLRCSPKSGHDTVSWYQQALGQGPQFIFQYYEEEERQRGNFPDRFSGHQFPNYSSELNVNALLLGDSALYLCASSLGGTWYFNEKLFFGSGTQLSVL.

The genes are TRBV28 and TRBJ2-1; 9 bases line up with TRBD2. This CDR3 region has 14 residues. The V and J ends lost 7 bases and 3 bases, in that order; junction bases with no gene match: 4. Germline V lookup: CDR1 MDHEN, CDR2 SYDVKM. The CDR3 region is CASIHSGSYNEQFF. For the CDR3, the DNA is TGTGCCAGCATCCATAGCGGGAGCTACAATGAGCAGTTCTTC.

As regards this clone: Sequence at one end of the junction differs from germline and may be a read error. The genes are TRBV19 and TRBJ2-7; tentative D call: TRBD1 (6 bases). The CDR3 extends over 15 amino acids. Looked up from germline, CDR1 is LNHDA and CDR2 is SQIVND (reference sequence). The chain's CDR3 is CASSIEWTVSDEQYF. In DNA, the CDR3 is TGTGCCAGTAGTATAGAATGGACAGTCTCCGACGAGCAGTACTTC.

This clone turned up a few times. V usage is TRBV5-4 and J usage is TRBJ1-6; possible D gene TRBD1, 5 bases. From germline, CDR1 is SGHNT and CDR2 YYREEE (reference sequence). This CDR3 spans 14 amino acids. With 5 bases removed from V and 6 bases from J, the gap between germline ends came to 12 bases. For the CDR3, the DNA is TGTGCCAGCAGTTTTCAGGGCGGTAATTCACCCCTCCACTTT. Its translation is CASSFQGGNSPLHF.

This clone was picked up a small number of times. J is TRBJ2-1 and V is TRBV7-9; 7 nucleotides agree with TRBD2. CDR1 and CDR2 from the germline V gene are SEHNR and FQNEAQ (reference sequence). V was pared by 1 base and J by 4 bases, with 7 bases of the junction left unmatched. The CDR3 is made up of 16 amino acids. CDR3 DNA sequence: TGTGCCAGCAGCTTAGAGGGGTGGGAGGGGTACAATGAGCAGTTCTTC. Its protein product is CASSLEGWEGYNEQFF.

The chain carries TRBV30 and TRBJ1-2; weak D call: TRBD1 (6 bases). Trimming took 0 bases from V and 1 from J, leaving 12 bases between them. This CDR3 is 15 amino acids long. Looked up from germline, CDR1 is GTSNPN and CDR2 is SVGIG (reference sequence). The CDR3 nucleotides read TGTGCCTGGAGTGTCCCACCACAGGGTAACTATGGCTACACCTTC. This sequence encodes CAWSVPPQGNYGYTF.

The rearrangement joins TRBV7-9 to TRBJ2-1; possibly TRBD2 for D (6 bases). Germline-derived CDR1 and CDR2 are SEHNR and FQNEAQ (reference sequence). With 2 bases removed from V and 9 bases from J, the gap between germline ends came to 20 bases. This CDR3 region has 16 residues. This chain's CDR3 is CASSLSGLNLRGEQFF. The CDR3 coding sequence is TGTGCCAGCAGCTTATCGGGACTCAACTTAAGGGGTGAGCAGTTCTTC.

The V call is TRBV30, the J call TRBJ1-4; tentative D call: TRBD1 (5 bases). V was trimmed by 3 bases and J by 8 bases, leaving 10 bases between them. The CDR3 is made up of 12 amino acids. Germline V gives CDR1 GTSNPN, CDR2 SVGIG (reference sequence). CDR3: CAWSDRGEKLFF. The CDR3 DNA is TGTGCCTGGAGCGACCGGGGGGAAAAACTGTTTTTT.

This clone was recorded a few times. The chain couples TRBV5-1 to TRBJ1-2, with D hard to call. The CDR3 spans 13 residues. Germline CDR1 reads SGHRS; CDR2 reads YFSETQ. The V end was cut by 2 bases, the J end by 4 bases, with 9 bases between. The CDR3: CASSLDFTYGYTF. In DNA form, the CDR3 reads TGCGCCAGCAGCTTAGACTTCACCTATGGCTACACCTTC.

The V call is TRBV4-1, the J call TRBJ1-5; D remains ambiguous. CDR1 and CDR2 from the germline V gene are MGHRA and YSYEKL. This CDR3 is 13 amino acids long. V gave up 0 bases and J gave up 6 bases, with 6 bases separating them. In DNA form, the CDR3 reads TGCGCCAGCAGCCAAGAAGAGGGTCAGCCCCAGCATTTT. It yields the protein CASSQEEGQPQHF.

The chain employs TRBV5-4 and TRBJ2-7; 10 bases line up with TRBD2. The CDR3 extends over 16 amino acids. Germline V gene lookup returns CDR1 SGHNT and CDR2 YYREEE (reference sequence). Trimming removed 1 base from V and 2 bases from J; junction bases left unmatched: 6. CDR3 in DNA: TGTGCCAGCAGCTTGCCGGGACTAGCGAACACCTACGAGCAGTACTTC. Translating it yields CASSLPGLANTYEQYF.

The rearrangement links TRBV28 to TRBJ1-4; TRBD1 aligns across 7 bases. Germline-derived CDR1 and CDR2 are MDHEN and SYDVKM. The CDR3 totals 20 residues. V shed 1 base and J 0 bases; nucleotides not matched to a gene: 14. The CDR3 nucleotides read TGTGCCAGCAGTTTATATTTGCGGCGGGACAGCCCTGCAACTAATGAAAAACTGTTTTTT. It specifies CASSLYLRRDSPATNEKLFF.

This clone was picked up a small number of times. Other nucleotide sequences in the sample specify the same CDR3. The chain employs TRBV7-8 and TRBJ2-5; D gene ambiguous. The V and J ends lost 3 bases and 4 bases respectively, with 3 bases between them. Per the germline V gene, CDR1 is SGHVS and CDR2 is FQNEAQ. This CDR3 has 11 residues. Here the CDR3 reads CASSFGETQYF. CDR3 DNA sequence: TGTGCCAGCAGCTTCGGAGAGACCCAGTACTTC. Full variable domain (rest looked up from reference TRBV7-8 and TRBJ2-5): GAGVSQSPRYKVAKRGQDVALRCDPISGHVSLFWYQQALGQGPEFLTYFQNEAQLDKSGLPSDRFFAERPEGSVSTLKIQRTQQEDSAVYLCASSFGETQYFGPGTRLLVL.

V is TRBV2 and J is TRBJ2-5, with 7 bases matching TRBD1. Per germline, CDR1 SNHLY and CDR2 FYNNEI. This CDR3 is 14 amino acids long. Trimming removed 3 bases from V and 4 bases from J; junction bases left unmatched: 5. CDR3 loop: CASSDRQGGETQYF. The CDR3 coding sequence is TGTGCCAGCAGTGACAGACAGGGCGGAGAGACCCAGTACTTC.